This TCR beta chain originates from a study of cytomegalovirus exposure and HLA in healthy donors. Germline V CDR1 and CDR2: MNHNY, SVGAGI (reference sequence). This CDR3 has 15 amino acids. V gave up 5 bases and J gave up 8 bases, with 16 bases separating them. In the PCR, 60 Vbeta and 13 Jbeta primers were used. Method: immunoSEQ multiplex PCR; TCRdb's copy keeps in-frame clones and lacks some. This table holds 280,000 or so clones, roughly 90% found once. The count of this clone is one. The V gene is TRBV6-6, the J gene TRBJ1-6; D possibly corresponds to TRBD1 (5 bases). Sequencing was done on a sample of PBMCs. This clonotype was obtained from a woman aged 18-29 years in good health and CMV-seronegative. Here the CDR3 reads CASSLLGQGDSPLHF. The CDR3, as DNA: TGTGCCAGCAGTCTCCTCGGGCAGGGCGATTCACCCCTCCACTTT.